Presented here are 11 T cell receptor beta chains from one specimen sequenced in a study of blood T cells in healthy people across ages. PCR was performed a second time for roughly 7 to 12 cycles using a sample-barcoded 5' primer and a J-beta primer mix. Via MiXCR, TCRdb re-called the 5' RACE reads, giving one row per CDR3 protein. The top ten hold 4% of the sample, which has approximately 1.5 million distinct CDR3 sequences, approximately 42% seen once. Sequencing was done on a sample of blood. Receptors originate from a woman between 18 and 29 years old in good health.

Only a few counts were recorded for this clonotype. J is TRBJ2-1 and V is TRBV7-2; tentative D call: TRBD2 (7 bases). Germline CDR1 reads SGHTA; CDR2 reads FQGNSA. The CDR3 has 14 amino acids. Between the trimmed V and J ends, which lost 1 base and 9 bases, there was a span of 13 bases. The CDR3 is CASSLGGGLFEQFF. CDR3 nucleotide sequence: TGTGCCAGCAGCTTAGGGGGGGGGCTGTTTGAGCAGTTCTTC.

V usage is TRBV20-1 and J usage is TRBJ1-6; TRBD1 aligns across 7 bases. Trimming cost V 0 bases and J 7 bases; bases outside gene matches: 6. This CDR3 is 15 amino acids long. Germline assignment: CDR1 DFQATT and CDR2 SNEGSKA (reference sequence). The CDR3 spells CSARDGGQRNSPLHF. The CDR3 nucleotides read TGCAGTGCTAGAGATGGGGGACAGAGAAATTCACCCCTCCACTTT.

Regarding this clonotype: A junction end diverges from the germline sequence, so it may reflect a read error. V usage is TRBV29-1 and J usage is TRBJ2-1; TRBD2 matches 13 bases. Germline V gene sequence: CDR1 SQVTM, CDR2 ANQGSEA. The CDR3 is made up of 16 amino acids. CDR3 region: CSVERTSGSPGNEQCF. CDR3 sequence (DNA): TGCAGCGTTGAACGGACTAGCGGGAGCCCAGGGAATGAGCAGTGCTTC.

The chain has TRBV4-3 and TRBJ2-3, with 7 positions matching TRBD2. Germline CDR1 is LGHNA and CDR2 is YSLEER. With 5 bases clipped from V and 7 bases from J, the junction kept 18 bases outside the gene matches. There are 17 residues in the CDR3. This CDR3 reads CASSDSGTTSTPYTQYF. The CDR3, as DNA: TGCGCCAGCAGCGACTCCGGGACTACCAGCACCCCTTATACGCAGTATTTT.

This clonotype was observed a handful of times. This chain connects TRBV20-1 to TRBJ1-5; a possible D gene is TRBD1 (6 bases). CDR3 size: 16 residues. The ends were cut back, 6 bases at V and 4 bases at J, with 22 bases in the middle. Germline CDR1 is DFQATT and CDR2 is SNEGSKA (reference sequence). The CDR3 loop reads CSAGWQGHPVNQPQHF. In DNA, the CDR3 is TGCAGTGCCGGCTGGCAGGGACACCCAGTTAATCAGCCCCAGCATTTT.

This clonotype came up a few times. The chain has TRBV3-1 and TRBJ2-7, with D possibly TRBD2 on 6 matching bases. CDR3 length equals 15 residues. CDR1 is LGHDT and CDR2 is YNNKEL in the germline V gene (reference sequence). V was shortened by 5 bases and J by 1 base, with 15 bases between the two germline ends. CDR3 nucleotide sequence: TGTGCCAGCAGCTCCCGGGACTGGCGATCCTACGAGCAGTACTTC. It is translated as CASSSRDWRSYEQYF.

This clonotype was observed a handful of times. The V call is TRBV7-2, the J call TRBJ2-7; possible D gene TRBD2, 5 bases. Trimming stripped 4 bases from V and 7 bases from J, with 14 bases between. The CDR3 has 13 amino acids. Germline CDR1 SGHTA, CDR2 FQGNSA. The CDR3: CASSSDGLGEQYF. DNA for the CDR3: TGTGCCAGCAGCTCCGACGGACTGGGTGAGCAGTACTTC.

The chain recombines TRBV11-2 with TRBJ2-1, with 12 bases fitting TRBD2. The J segment lost 13 bases and the V segment lost 6 bases, leaving 16 bases of the junction unmatched. The CDR3 has 16 amino acids. The V gene's germline CDR1 is SGHAT and CDR2 FQNNGV. This CDR3 is CASRQLAGGLSETQFF. The CDR3 DNA sequence: TGTGCCAGCAGACAACTAGCGGGAGGCCTATCAGAGACCCAGTTCTTC.

The chain links TRBV12-3 or TRBV12-4 to TRBJ1-5; the D gene is possibly TRBD1 (6 bases). This CDR3 is built from 16 residues. V was clipped by 3 bases and J by 2 bases, with 14 bases between them. In nucleotides, the CDR3 is TGTGCCAGCAGTTTCGGCGGGACACCCGGCAATCAGCCCCAGCATTTT. Amino acid sequence: CASSFGGTPGNQPQHF.

This clonotype was counted at least ten times. The chain links TRBV29-1 to TRBJ1-1; D call uncertain. V shed 3 bases and J shed 1 base, with 3 bases lying between them. This CDR3 has 11 amino acids. In germline, CDR1 is SQVTM, CDR2 ANQGSEA. CDR3 in amino acids: CSVEENTEAFF. CDR3 in DNA: TGCAGCGTTGAGGAGAACACTGAAGCTTTCTTT. Full variable domain (missing parts from reference TRBV29-1 and TRBJ1-1): SAVISQKPSRDICQRGTSLTIQCQVDSQVTMMFWYRQQPGQSLTLIATANQGSEATYESGFVIDKFPISRPNLTFSTLTVSNMSPEDSSIYLCSVEENTEAFFGQGTRLTVV.

V is TRBV28 and J is TRBJ2-3; no clear D gene. Trimming took off 5 bases at V and 5 bases at J, with 11 bases between the two ends. CDR3 size: 13 residues. Germline lookup yields CDR1 MDHEN and CDR2 SYDVKM. The chain's CDR3 is CASSVPSKDTQYF. The CDR3 DNA reads TGTGCCAGCAGTGTACCCTCGAAAGATACGCAGTATTTT.